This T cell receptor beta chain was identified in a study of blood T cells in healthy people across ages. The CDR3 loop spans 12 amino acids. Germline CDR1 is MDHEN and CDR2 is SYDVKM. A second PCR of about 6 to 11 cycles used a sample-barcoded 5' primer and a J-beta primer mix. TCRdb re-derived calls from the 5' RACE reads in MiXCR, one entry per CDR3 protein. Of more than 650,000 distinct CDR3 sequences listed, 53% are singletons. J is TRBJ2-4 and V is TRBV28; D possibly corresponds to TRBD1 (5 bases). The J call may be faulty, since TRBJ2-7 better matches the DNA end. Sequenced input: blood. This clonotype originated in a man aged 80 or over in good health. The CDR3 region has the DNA TGTGCCAGCAGTTCACAGGATTACGAGCAGTACTTC. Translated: CASSSQDYEQYF.